Shown below are 26 T cell receptor beta chains from a single sample sequenced in a study of cytomegalovirus exposure and HLA in healthy donors. The PCR was carried out with 60 Vbeta primers and 13 Jbeta primers. This table comes from immunoSEQ multiplex PCR, and its TCRdb copy is limited to in-frame clones, with some not included. The sample carries under 200,000 clones, roughly 83% recorded once. The sample taken for sequencing was PBMCs. The receptor source for this set is a male donor in good health and CMV-seropositive.

This clone appeared a single time. The chain recombines TRBV18 with TRBJ1-1; 7 nucleotides line up with TRBD1. Per the germline V gene, CDR1 is KGHSH and CDR2 is LQKENI. This CDR3 has 14 residues. V lost 6 bases to trimming and J lost 0 bases; unmatched junction nucleotides: 4. CDR3 DNA: TGTGCCAGCTCCCGACAGGGTATGAACACTGAAGCTTTCTTT. As protein: CASSRQGMNTEAFF.

The J gene is TRBJ2-1, the V gene TRBV7-2; 8 bases line up with TRBD2. Germline assignment: CDR1 SGHTA and CDR2 FQGNSA. The CDR3 sequence is 17 residues long. Trimming at V came to 2 bases and at J to 4 bases, leaving 10 bases not matched to a gene. CDR3 nucleotides: TGTGCCAGCAGCTTACCGTCTAGCGGGCCTATTTACAATGAGCAGTTCTTC. Translated: CASSLPSSGPIYNEQFF.

This clone was observed a single time. V and J are TRBV28 and TRBJ2-7, with a possible D match to TRBD1 (5 bases). The CDR3 extends over 14 amino acids. Trimming left V 3 bases short and J 2 bases short, with 11 bases between. The germline V gene encodes CDR1 MDHEN and CDR2 SYDVKM. Here the CDR3 reads CASSFSTVTYEQYF. The CDR3 bases are TGTGCCAGCAGTTTTTCGACAGTGACCTACGAGCAGTACTTC. The whole variable domain, remainder taken from reference TRBV28 and TRBJ2-7, is DVKVTQSSRYLVKRTGEKVFLECVQDMDHENMFWYRQDPGLGLRLIYFSYDVKMKEKGDIPEGYSVSREKKERFSLILESASTNQTSMYLCASSFSTVTYEQYFGPGTRLTVT.

This clone occurred a few times. The genes are TRBV7-2 and TRBJ2-5, with TRBD1 matching over 9 bases. The J call may be faulty, since TRBJ2-7 better matches the DNA end. The CDR3 is 16 amino acids. Germline assignment: CDR1 SGHTA and CDR2 FQGNSA. The CDR3 region has the DNA TGTGCCAGCAGCTTAGCGACAGGGGGGAGCTCCTACGAGCAGTACTTC. Residues: CASSLATGGSSYEQYF.

In its sample, this clone was seen once. The chain couples TRBV9 to TRBJ1-2; 7 bases fit TRBD1. With V trimmed by 3 bases and J by 8 bases, 7 bases remained unmatched. The CDR3 spans 13 residues. Germline V lookup: CDR1 SGDLS, CDR2 YYNGEE. CDR3 coding DNA: TGTGCCAGCAGCGGACAGGGAAGGGGCGGCTACACCTTC. This translates into CASSGQGRGGYTF.

The J gene is TRBJ2-1, the V gene TRBV18; TRBD2 matches at 9 bases. V lost 7 bases, J lost 5 bases, and 24 bases stayed unmatched. Germline CDR1 KGHSH, CDR2 LQKENI. The CDR3 contains 20 residues. In DNA form, the CDR3 reads TGTGCCAGCTTCACCCCTTGGGTAGCGGGGGCCTCCGGATCAAACAATGAGCAGTTCTTC. Its translation is CASFTPWVAGASGSNNEQFF.

The chain carries TRBV28 and TRBJ2-1; D not resolved. The CDR3 covers 12 residues. Trimming removed 8 bases from V and 9 bases from J, with 14 bases in between. Germline V lookup: CDR1 MDHEN, CDR2 SYDVKM. The CDR3 sequence is CASLGRLGEQFF. The DNA of the CDR3 is TGTGCCAGCCTAGGTCGACTGGGTGAGCAGTTCTTC.

The chain has TRBV11-3 and TRBJ2-7; TRBD1 matches 7 bases. V was pared by 3 bases and J by 3 bases, with 2 bases of the junction left unmatched. This CDR3 has 13 residues. CDR1 is SGHNT and CDR2 is YENEEA in the germline V gene. The CDR3 loop is CASSFRQGYEQYF. The CDR3 coding sequence is TGTGCCAGCAGCTTTCGACAGGGCTACGAGCAGTACTTC.

The rearrangement links TRBV7-8 to TRBJ2-7, with TRBD1 matching over 8 bases. The V segment lost 3 bases and the J segment 0 bases; nucleotides outside the gene matches: 1. The CDR3 is made up of 14 amino acids. The germline V gene has CDR1 SGHVS and CDR2 FQNEAQ. DNA of the CDR3: TGTGCCAGCAGCTTTCAGGGGGCCTCCTACGAGCAGTACTTC. Translating it yields CASSFQGASYEQYF.

The rearrangement joins TRBV5-1 to TRBJ1-2; D gene ambiguous. Trimming cost V 1 base and J 4 bases, with 11 bases left between them. CDR3 length: 14 amino acids. Germline CDR1 and CDR2: SGHRS and YFSETQ. The CDR3 bases are TGCGCCAGCAGCTTGCCAAGCGGGCCCTATGGCTACACCTTC. This encodes CASSLPSGPYGYTF.

V is TRBV6-6 and J is TRBJ2-5, with TRBD2 identical over 12 bases. Germline lookup yields CDR1 MNHNY and CDR2 SVGAGI (reference sequence). The CDR3 is made up of 15 amino acids. The V and J ends lost 8 bases and 8 bases, in that order; junction bases with no gene match: 12. DNA of the CDR3: TGTGCCAGCCGAAATCTCTTGACTAGCGGGGGAACCCAGTACTTC. It encodes CASRNLLTSGGTQYF.

This CDR3 reads CASSCLGLAGGETQYF. CDR3 bases: TGTGCCAGCAGCTGCTTAGGACTAGCGGGAGGGGAGACCCAGTACTTC. The genes are TRBV12-1 and TRBJ2-5; TRBD2, the table's D call, lacks a check against the DNA. TRBV12-1 is flagged as a pseudogene. The CDR3 is 16 amino acids.

The J gene is TRBJ2-7, the V gene TRBV7-2; TRBD1 agrees at 7 bases. The CDR3 contains 15 residues. V gave up 5 bases and J gave up 8 bases; unmatched junction bases: 15. Germline CDR1 reads SGHTA; CDR2 reads FQGNSA. The CDR3 is CASSLSTGTGIKQYF. CDR3 DNA: TGTGCCAGCAGCCTCTCGACAGGGACGGGAATAAAGCAGTACTTC.

The gene calls are TRBV11-2 and TRBJ2-7; 12 bases fit TRBD2. CDR1 is SGHAT, CDR2 FQNNGV, per germline. The CDR3 loop spans 14 amino acids. The J segment lost 7 bases and the V segment lost 5 bases, leaving 6 bases of the junction unmatched. The CDR3 region has the DNA TGTGCCAGCAGCCCAAGACTAGCGGGGGATGAGCAGTACTTC. Translating gives CASSPRLAGDEQYF.

The chain links TRBV7-2 to TRBJ2-5; no reliable D call. V lost 5 bases, J lost 7 bases, and 17 bases lay in between. Germline V gene data show CDR1 as SGHTA and CDR2 as FQGNSA. CDR3 length: 14 residues. The CDR3: CASSLDSGVRTQYF. CDR3 DNA: TGTGCCAGCAGCCTTGACTCCGGTGTGAGGACCCAGTACTTC. Variable domain in full (rest from reference TRBV7-2 and TRBJ2-5): GAGVSQSPSNKVTEKGKDVELRCDPISGHTALYWYRQSLGQGLEFLIYFQGNSAPDKSGLPSDRFSAERTGGSVSTLTIQRTQQEDSAVYLCASSLDSGVRTQYFGPGTRLLVL.

The rearrangement uses TRBV29-1 and TRBJ2-2, with TRBD1 as a possible D gene (5 bases). Trimming removed 3 bases at V and 3 bases at J, with 17 bases between. The CDR3 spans 16 residues. CDR1 is SQVTM and CDR2 is ANQGSEA in the germline V gene. Here the CDR3 reads CSVDRGRGADTGELFF. CDR3 in DNA: TGCAGCGTTGACCGCGGTAGGGGCGCAGACACCGGGGAGCTGTTTTTT.

The V and J genes are TRBV9 and TRBJ2-1; TRBD2 matches at 9 bases. Germline V gene data show CDR1 as SGDLS and CDR2 as YYNGEE. CDR3 length: 13 amino acids. V shed 4 bases and J 15 bases; nucleotides not matched to a gene: 11. Written as DNA, the CDR3 is TGTGCCAGCAGCCCACAAAATAGCGGGAGAGCGTTCTTC. Its protein product is CASSPQNSGRAFF.

This clone appeared a few times. The V call is TRBV6-5, the J call TRBJ2-2; D call uncertain. Trimming pared 6 bases from V and 4 bases from J, leaving 15 bases between. In germline, CDR1 is MNHEY, CDR2 SVGAGI. CDR3 length equals 15 residues. CDR3 protein: CASRPPRVSTGELFF. CDR3 bases: TGTGCCAGCAGACCTCCCCGAGTGAGCACCGGGGAGCTGTTTTTT.

The DNA of the CDR3 is TGTGCCAGCAGCGTAGGGAGTAGCCCTAGCTCCTACGAGCAGTACTTC. It translates to CASSVGSSPSSYEQYF. V usage is TRBV9 and J usage is TRBJ2-7; D gene uncertain. Germline CDR1 SGDLS, CDR2 YYNGEE. V lost 0 bases to trimming and J lost 0 bases, with 13 bases between them. The CDR3 runs 16 residues. The full variable domain, its missing parts supplied by reference TRBV9 and TRBJ2-7, is DSGVTQTPKHLITATGQRVTLRCSPRSGDLSVYWYQQSLDQGLQFLIQYYNGEERAKGNILERFSAQQFPDLHSELNLSSLELGDSALYFCASSVGSSPSSYEQYFGPGTRLTVT.

On this clone itself: One end of the junction varies from germline; a read error may be responsible. The chain links TRBV4-2 to TRBJ1-4; possible D gene TRBD1, 5 bases. Germline loops: CDR1 LGHNA, CDR2 YNFKEQ. This CDR3 region has 19 residues. For the CDR3, the DNA is TGTGCCAGCAGCGAAGAACACTGGCTTGGGGCTACAACTAATGAAAAACTGTTTTTT. Its translation: CASSEEHWLGATTNEKLFF.

The chain carries TRBV5-6 and TRBJ2-1; 12 positions match TRBD2. Germline loops: CDR1 SGHDT, CDR2 YYEEEE. The junction had 6 bases not matched to a gene; V was cut back by 4 bases and J by 7 bases. This CDR3 comprises 15 residues. In DNA form, the CDR3 reads TGTGCCAGCAGCCTCCCTAGCGGGGGGGCGAATGAGCAGTTCTTC. Translation: CASSLPSGGANEQFF.

This chain joins TRBV28 and TRBJ1-3; a possible D gene is TRBD1 (6 bases). Germline-derived CDR1 and CDR2 are MDHEN and SYDVKM. With 6 bases removed from V and 10 bases from J, the gap between germline ends came to 16 bases. CDR3 size: 13 residues. CDR3 nucleotides: TGTGCCAGCAGCCCACACAGGGTCGGGACCATATATTTT. Translating gives CASSPHRVGTIYF.

In regard to this clone: At one end, the junction sequence differs from germline, possibly due to a read error. V is TRBV7-9 and J is TRBJ2-7; the D is unclear. CDR1 and CDR2 from the germline V gene are SEHNR and FQNEAQ (reference sequence). This CDR3 is 15 amino acids long. CDR3 sequence (DNA): TGTTCCAGCAGCTTAGGGCTAGTTCCTTCCTACGAGCAGTACTTC. Residues: CSSSLGLVPSYEQYF.

The V call is TRBV4-2, the J call TRBJ2-3; 16 bases line up with TRBD2. The germline gives CDR1 LGHNA, CDR2 YNFKEQ. V was clipped by 2 bases and J by 3 bases; unmatched bases: 5. This CDR3 spans 18 amino acids. This CDR3 is CASSQRGLAGGQTDTQYF. The CDR3 region has the DNA TGTGCCAGCAGCCAAAGGGGACTAGCGGGGGGGCAGACAGATACGCAGTATTTT.

The chain has TRBV5-1 and TRBJ1-1, with D possibly matching TRBD1 (6 bases). This CDR3 comprises 15 residues. Trimming removed 4 bases at V and 4 bases at J, with 17 bases between. Germline CDR1 and CDR2: SGHRS and YFSETQ. The DNA of the CDR3 is TGCGCCAGCAGCCCACGGACAGACACCTTCACTGAAGCTTTCTTT. Its translation: CASSPRTDTFTEAFF.

The chain is built from TRBV7-3 and TRBJ2-6; TRBD1 is a possible D gene (5 bases). This CDR3 is built from 15 residues. Trimming cost V 4 bases and J 4 bases, with 11 bases left between them. The germline V gene encodes CDR1 SGHTA and CDR2 FQGTGA. The CDR3 DNA follows: TGTGCCAGCAGCTCGACAGTTGACGGGGCCAACGTCCTGACTTTC. Its translation is CASSSTVDGANVLTF. The full variable domain, its missing parts supplied by reference TRBV7-3 and TRBJ2-6, is GAGVSQTPSNKVTEKGKYVELRCDPISGHTALYWYRQSLGQGPEFLIYFQGTGAADDSGLPNDRFFAVRPEGSVSTLKIQRTERGDSAVYLCASSSTVDGANVLTFGAGSRLTVL.